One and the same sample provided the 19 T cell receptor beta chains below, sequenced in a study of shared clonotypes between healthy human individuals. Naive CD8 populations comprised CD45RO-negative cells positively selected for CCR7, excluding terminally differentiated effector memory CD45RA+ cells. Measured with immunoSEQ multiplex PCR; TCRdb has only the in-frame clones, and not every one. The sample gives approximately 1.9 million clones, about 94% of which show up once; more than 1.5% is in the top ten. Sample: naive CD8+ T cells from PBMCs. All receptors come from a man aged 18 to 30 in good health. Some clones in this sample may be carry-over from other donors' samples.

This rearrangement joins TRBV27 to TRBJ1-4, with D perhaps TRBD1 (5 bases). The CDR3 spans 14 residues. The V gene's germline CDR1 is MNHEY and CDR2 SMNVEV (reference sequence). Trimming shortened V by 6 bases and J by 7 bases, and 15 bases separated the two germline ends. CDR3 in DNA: TGTGCCAGCAGGTCTGGGGGGGTTGGTGAAAAACTGTTTTTT. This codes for CASRSGGVGEKLFF.

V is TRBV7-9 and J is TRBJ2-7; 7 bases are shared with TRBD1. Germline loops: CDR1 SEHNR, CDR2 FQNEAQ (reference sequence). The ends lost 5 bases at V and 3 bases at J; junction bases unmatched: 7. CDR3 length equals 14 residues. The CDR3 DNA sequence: TGTGCCAGCAGCGGGTCAGGGGGATACTACGAGCAGTACTTC. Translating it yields CASSGSGGYYEQYF.

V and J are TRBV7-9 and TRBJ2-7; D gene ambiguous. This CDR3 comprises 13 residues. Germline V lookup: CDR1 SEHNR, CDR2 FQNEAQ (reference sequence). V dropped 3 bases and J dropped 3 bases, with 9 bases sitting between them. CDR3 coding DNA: TGTGCCAGCAGCTTTCAACAGTTCTACGAGCAGTACTTC. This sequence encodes CASSFQQFYEQYF.

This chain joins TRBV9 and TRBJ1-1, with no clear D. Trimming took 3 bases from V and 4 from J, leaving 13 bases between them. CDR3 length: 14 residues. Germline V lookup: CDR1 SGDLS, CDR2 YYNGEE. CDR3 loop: CASSARLSSTEAFF. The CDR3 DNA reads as TGTGCCAGCAGCGCAAGGCTATCAAGCACTGAAGCTTTCTTT.

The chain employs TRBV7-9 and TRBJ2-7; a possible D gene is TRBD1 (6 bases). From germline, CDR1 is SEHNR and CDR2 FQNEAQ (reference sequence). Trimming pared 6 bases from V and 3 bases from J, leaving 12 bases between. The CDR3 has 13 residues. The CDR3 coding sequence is TGTGCCAGCAGATACGACAGGAACTACGAGCAGTACTTC. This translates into CASRYDRNYEQYF.

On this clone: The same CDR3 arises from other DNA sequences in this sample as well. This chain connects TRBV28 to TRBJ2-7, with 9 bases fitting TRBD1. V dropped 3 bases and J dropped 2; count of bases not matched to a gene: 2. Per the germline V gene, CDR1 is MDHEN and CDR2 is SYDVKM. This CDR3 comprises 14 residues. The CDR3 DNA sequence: TGTGCCAGCAGTTTCGGGACAGGGCCCTACGAGCAGTACTTC. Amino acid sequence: CASSFGTGPYEQYF.

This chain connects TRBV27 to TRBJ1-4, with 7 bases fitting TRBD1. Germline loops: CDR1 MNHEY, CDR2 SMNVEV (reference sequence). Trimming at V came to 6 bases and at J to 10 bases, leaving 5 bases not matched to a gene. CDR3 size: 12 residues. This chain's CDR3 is CASSLDRIKLFF. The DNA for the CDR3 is TGTGCCAGCAGCCTGGACAGGATAAAACTGTTTTTT.

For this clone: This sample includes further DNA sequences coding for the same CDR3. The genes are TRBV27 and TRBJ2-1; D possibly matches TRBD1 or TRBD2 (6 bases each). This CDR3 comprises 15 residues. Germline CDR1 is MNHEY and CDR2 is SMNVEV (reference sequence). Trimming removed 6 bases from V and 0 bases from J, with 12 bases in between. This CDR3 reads CASRGGQSSYNEQFF. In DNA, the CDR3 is TGTGCCAGCAGGGGGGGCCAAAGCTCCTACAATGAGCAGTTCTTC.

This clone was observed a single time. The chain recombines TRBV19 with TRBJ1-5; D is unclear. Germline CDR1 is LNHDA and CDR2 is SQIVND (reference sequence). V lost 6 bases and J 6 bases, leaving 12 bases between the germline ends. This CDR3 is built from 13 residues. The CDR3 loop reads CASRLTYRQPQHF. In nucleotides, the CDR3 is TGTGCCAGTAGACTAACTTATCGTCAGCCCCAGCATTTT.

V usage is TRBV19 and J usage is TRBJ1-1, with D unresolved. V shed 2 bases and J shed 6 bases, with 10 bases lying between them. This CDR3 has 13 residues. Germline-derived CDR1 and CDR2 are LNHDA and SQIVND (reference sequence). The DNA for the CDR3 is TGTGCCAGTAGTATAACCCCAGGAGCTGAAGCTTTCTTT. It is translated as CASSITPGAEAFF.

The CDR3, as DNA: TGTGCCAGCAGCCCCGCCGCCACCGGGACATCCTATGGCTACACCTTC. Amino acids: CASSPAATGTSYGYTF. The chain recombines TRBV7-2 with TRBJ1-2; the D gene is possibly TRBD1 (6 bases). The CDR3 covers 16 residues. The V and J ends lost 5 bases and 4 bases respectively, with 20 bases between them. Germline V lookup: CDR1 SGHTA, CDR2 FQGNSA.

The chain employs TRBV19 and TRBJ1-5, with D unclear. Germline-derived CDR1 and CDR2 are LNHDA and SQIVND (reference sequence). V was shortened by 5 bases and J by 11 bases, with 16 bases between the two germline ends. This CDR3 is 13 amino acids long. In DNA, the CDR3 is TGTGCCAGTAGTCCCCCCGGGCCGCCAGCCCAGCATTTT. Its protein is CASSPPGPPAQHF.

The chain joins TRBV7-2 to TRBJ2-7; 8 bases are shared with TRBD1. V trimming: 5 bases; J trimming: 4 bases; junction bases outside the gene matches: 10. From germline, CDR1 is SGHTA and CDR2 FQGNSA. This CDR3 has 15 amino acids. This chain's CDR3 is CASSVRTGGWYEQYF. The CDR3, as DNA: TGTGCCAGCAGCGTACGAACAGGGGGATGGTACGAGCAGTACTTC.

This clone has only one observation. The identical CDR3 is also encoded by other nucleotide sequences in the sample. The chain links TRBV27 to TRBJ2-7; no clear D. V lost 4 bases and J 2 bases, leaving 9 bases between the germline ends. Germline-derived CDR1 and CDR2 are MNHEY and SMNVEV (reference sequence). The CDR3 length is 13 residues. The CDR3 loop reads CASSYGSTYEQYF. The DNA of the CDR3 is TGTGCCAGCAGTTACGGTTCTACCTACGAGCAGTACTTC.

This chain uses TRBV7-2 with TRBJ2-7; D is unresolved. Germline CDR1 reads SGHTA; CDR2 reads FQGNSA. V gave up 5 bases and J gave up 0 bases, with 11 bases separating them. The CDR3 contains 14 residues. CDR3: CASSVVAVSYEQYF. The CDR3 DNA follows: TGTGCCAGCAGCGTGGTGGCAGTCTCCTACGAGCAGTACTTC.

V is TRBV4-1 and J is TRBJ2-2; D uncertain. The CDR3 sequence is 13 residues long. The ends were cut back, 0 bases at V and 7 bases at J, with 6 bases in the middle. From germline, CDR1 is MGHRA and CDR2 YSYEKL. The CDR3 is CASSQDPVGELFF. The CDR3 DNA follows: TGCGCCAGCAGCCAAGATCCGGTCGGGGAGCTGTTTTTT.

The CDR3 DNA reads as TGTGCCAGCAGCCCCGGGCCCAACACCGGGGAGCTGTTTTTT. Residues: CASSPGPNTGELFF. This chain joins TRBV7-8 and TRBJ2-2, with no clear D. V was shortened by 5 bases and J by 2 bases, with 9 bases between the two germline ends. This CDR3 has 14 amino acids. CDR1 and CDR2 from the germline V gene are SGHVS and FQNEAQ.

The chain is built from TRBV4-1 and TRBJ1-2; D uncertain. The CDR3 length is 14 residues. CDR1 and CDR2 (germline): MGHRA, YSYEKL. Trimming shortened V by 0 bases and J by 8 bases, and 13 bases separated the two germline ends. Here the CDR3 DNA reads TGCGCCAGCAGCCAAGATTCGAGGGTCGGGGGCTACACCTTC. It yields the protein CASSQDSRVGGYTF.

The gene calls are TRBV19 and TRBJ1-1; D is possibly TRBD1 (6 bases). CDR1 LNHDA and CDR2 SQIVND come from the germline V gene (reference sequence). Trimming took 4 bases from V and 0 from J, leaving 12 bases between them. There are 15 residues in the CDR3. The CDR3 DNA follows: TGTGCCAGTAGTACTCTAGGACAGATGAACACTGAAGCTTTCTTT. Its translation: CASSTLGQMNTEAFF.